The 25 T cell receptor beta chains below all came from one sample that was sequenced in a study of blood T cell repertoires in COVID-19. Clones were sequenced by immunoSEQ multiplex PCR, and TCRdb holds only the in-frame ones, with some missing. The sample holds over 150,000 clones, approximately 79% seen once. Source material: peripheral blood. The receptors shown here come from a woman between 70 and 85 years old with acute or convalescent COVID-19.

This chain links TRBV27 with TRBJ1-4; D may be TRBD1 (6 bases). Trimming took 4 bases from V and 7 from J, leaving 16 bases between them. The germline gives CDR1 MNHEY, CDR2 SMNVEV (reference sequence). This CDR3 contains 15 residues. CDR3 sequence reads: CASSSDRQRGEKLFF. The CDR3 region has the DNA TGTGCCAGCAGTTCTGACAGGCAAAGGGGTGAAAAACTGTTTTTT.

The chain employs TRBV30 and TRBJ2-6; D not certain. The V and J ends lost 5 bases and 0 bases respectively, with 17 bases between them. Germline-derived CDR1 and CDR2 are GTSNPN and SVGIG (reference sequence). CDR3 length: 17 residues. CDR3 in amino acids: CAWDVTDPLSGANVLTF. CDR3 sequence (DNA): TGTGCCTGGGACGTAACAGATCCCCTCTCTGGGGCCAACGTCCTGACTTTC.

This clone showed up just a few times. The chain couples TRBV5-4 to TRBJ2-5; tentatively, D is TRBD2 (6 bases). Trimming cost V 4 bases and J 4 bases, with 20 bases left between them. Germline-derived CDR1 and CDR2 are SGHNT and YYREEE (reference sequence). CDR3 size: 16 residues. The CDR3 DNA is TGTGCCAGCAGCCCGGGGCCCGGAGGGGTTGGAGAGACCCAGTACTTC. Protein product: CASSPGPGGVGETQYF.

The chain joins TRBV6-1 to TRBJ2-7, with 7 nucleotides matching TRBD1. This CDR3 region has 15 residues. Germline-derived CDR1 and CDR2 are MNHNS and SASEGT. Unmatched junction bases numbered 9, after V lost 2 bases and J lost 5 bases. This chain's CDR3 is CASSELYRGRDEQYF. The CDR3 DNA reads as TGTGCCAGCAGTGAATTATACAGGGGTAGGGACGAGCAGTACTTC.

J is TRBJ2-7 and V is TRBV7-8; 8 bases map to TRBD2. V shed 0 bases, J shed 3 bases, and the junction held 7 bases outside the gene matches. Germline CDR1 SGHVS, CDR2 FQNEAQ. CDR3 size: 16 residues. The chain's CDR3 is CASSLAGSSGYYEQYF. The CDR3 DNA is TGTGCCAGCAGCTTAGCTGGGTCTAGCGGGTACTACGAGCAGTACTTC.

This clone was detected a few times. CDR3 loop: CASSERREYTVTYEQYF. CDR3 nucleotides: TGCGCCAGCAGCGAACGGCGGGAGTATACGGTTACCTACGAGCAGTACTTC. This chain connects TRBV4-1 to TRBJ2-7; TRBD2 aligns across 7 bases. After removal of 5 bases from V and 2 bases from J, the junction contained 15 bases not matched to a gene. Germline lookup yields CDR1 MGHRA and CDR2 YSYEKL. CDR3 size: 17 residues.

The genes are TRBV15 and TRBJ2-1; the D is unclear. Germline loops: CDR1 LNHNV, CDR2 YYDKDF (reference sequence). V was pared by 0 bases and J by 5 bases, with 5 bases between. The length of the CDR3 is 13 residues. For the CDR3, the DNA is TGTGCCACCAGCAGAGAGCCAGACAATGAGCAGTTCTTC. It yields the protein CATSREPDNEQFF.

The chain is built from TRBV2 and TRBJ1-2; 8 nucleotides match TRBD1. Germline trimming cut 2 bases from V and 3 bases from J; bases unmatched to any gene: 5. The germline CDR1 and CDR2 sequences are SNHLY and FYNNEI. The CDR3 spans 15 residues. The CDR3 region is CASSEWTGKHYGYTF. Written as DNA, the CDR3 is TGTGCCAGCAGTGAATGGACAGGGAAGCACTATGGCTACACCTTC.

This chain's CDR3 is CASSQAQGNQPQHF. CDR3 coding DNA: TGTGCCAGCAGCCAGGCTCAGGGCAATCAGCCCCAGCATTTT. This sequence joins TRBV3-1 (or the pseudogene TRBV3-2) and TRBJ1-5; D unclear. This CDR3 is built from 14 residues. V lost 3 bases and J 2 bases, leaving 8 bases between the germline ends. Per the germline V gene, CDR1 is LGHDT and CDR2 is YNNKEL (reference sequence).

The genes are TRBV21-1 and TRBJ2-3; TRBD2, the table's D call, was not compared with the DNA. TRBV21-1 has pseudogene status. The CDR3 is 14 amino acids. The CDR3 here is CASSKVLVIATQYF. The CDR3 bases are TGTGCCAGCAGCAAAGTCCTGGTTATAGCCACGCAGTATTTT.

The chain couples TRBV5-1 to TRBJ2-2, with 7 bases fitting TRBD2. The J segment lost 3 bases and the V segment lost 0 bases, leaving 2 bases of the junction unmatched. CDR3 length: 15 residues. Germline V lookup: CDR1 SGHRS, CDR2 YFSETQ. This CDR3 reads CASSLGLADTGELFF. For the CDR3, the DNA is TGCGCCAGCAGCTTGGGGCTAGCGGACACCGGGGAGCTGTTTTTT.

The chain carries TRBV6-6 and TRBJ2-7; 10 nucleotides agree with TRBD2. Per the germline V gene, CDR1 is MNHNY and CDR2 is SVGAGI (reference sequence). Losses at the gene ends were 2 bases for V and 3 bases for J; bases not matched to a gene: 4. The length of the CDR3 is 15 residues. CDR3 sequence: CASSYPSGSNYEQYF. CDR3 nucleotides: TGTGCCAGCAGTTACCCTAGCGGGAGTAACTACGAGCAGTACTTC.

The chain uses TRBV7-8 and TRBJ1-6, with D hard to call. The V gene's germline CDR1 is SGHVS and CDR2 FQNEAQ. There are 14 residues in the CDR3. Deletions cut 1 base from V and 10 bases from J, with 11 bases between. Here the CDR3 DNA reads TGTGCCAGCAGCTTAGACATGGCCAAGTCACCCCTCCACTTT. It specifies CASSLDMAKSPLHF.

The CDR3 DNA follows: TGTGCCAGCAGCCAGGGACAGATATTGGGCGAGCAGTACTTC. Residues: CASSQGQILGEQYF. The chain joins TRBV3-1 (or the pseudogene TRBV3-2) to TRBJ2-7, with 7 bases identical to TRBD1. The V and J ends lost 3 bases and 6 bases, in that order; junction bases with no gene match: 8. This CDR3 comprises 14 residues. Germline lookup yields CDR1 LGHDT and CDR2 YNNKEL (reference sequence).

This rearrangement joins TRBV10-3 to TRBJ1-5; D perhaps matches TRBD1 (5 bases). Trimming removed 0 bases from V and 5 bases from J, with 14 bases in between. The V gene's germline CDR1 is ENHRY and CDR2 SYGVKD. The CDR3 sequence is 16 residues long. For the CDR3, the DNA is TGTGCCATCAGTGAGTCGGATCAGGGCAATTATCAGCCCCAGCATTTT. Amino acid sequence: CAISESDQGNYQPQHF.

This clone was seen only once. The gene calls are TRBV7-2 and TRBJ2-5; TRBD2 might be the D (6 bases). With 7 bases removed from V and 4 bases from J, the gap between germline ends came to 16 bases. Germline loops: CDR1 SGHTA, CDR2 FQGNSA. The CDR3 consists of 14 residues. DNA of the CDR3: TGTGCCAGCACCGAGACCGCGGGAAGAGAGACCCAGTACTTC. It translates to CASTETAGRETQYF.

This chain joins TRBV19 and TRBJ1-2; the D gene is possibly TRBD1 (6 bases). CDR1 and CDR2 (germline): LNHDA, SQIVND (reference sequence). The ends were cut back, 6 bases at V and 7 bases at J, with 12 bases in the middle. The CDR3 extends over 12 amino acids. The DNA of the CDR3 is TGTGCCAGTAGACAGGGAGTGGGTGGCTACACCTTC. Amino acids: CASRQGVGGYTF.

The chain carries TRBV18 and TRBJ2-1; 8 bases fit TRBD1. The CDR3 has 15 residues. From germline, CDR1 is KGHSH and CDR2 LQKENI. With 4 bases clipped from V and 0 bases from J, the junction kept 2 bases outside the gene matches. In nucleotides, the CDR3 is TGTGCCAGCTCACTAGGACAGGGCTCCTACAATGAGCAGTTCTTC. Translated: CASSLGQGSYNEQFF. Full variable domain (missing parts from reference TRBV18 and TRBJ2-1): NAGVMQNPRHLVRRRGQEARLRCSPMKGHSHVYWYRQLPEEGLKFMVYLQKENIIDESGMPKERFSAEFPKEGPSILRIQQVVRGDSAAYFCASSLGQGSYNEQFFGPGTRLTVL.

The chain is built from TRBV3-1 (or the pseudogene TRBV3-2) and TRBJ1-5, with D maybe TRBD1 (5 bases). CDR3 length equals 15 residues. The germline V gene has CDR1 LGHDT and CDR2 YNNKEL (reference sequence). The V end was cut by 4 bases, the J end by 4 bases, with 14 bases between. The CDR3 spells CASSPGDWSNQPQHF. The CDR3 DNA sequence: TGTGCCAGCAGCCCCGGGGACTGGTCAAATCAGCCCCAGCATTTT.

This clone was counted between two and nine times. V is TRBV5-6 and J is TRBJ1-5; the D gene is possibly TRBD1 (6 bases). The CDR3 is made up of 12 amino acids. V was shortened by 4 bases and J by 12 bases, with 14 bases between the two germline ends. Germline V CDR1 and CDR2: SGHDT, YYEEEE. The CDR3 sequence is CASSVTTGLQHF. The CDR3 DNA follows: TGTGCCAGCAGCGTAACCACAGGGCTCCAGCATTTT.

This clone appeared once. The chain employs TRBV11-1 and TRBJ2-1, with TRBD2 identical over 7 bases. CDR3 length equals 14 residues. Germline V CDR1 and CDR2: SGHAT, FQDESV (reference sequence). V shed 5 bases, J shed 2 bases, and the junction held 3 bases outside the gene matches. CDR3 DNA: TGTGCCAGCAGCCATGGGAGGGCCTACAATGAGCAGTTCTTC. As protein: CASSHGRAYNEQFF.

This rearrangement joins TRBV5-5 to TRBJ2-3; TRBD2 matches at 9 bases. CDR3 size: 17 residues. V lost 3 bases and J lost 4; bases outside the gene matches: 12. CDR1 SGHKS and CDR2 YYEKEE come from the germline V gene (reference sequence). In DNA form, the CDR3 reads TGTGCCAGCAGCTGGACCTTCGGACTAGCGATGGCAGATACGCAGTATTTT. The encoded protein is CASSWTFGLAMADTQYF.

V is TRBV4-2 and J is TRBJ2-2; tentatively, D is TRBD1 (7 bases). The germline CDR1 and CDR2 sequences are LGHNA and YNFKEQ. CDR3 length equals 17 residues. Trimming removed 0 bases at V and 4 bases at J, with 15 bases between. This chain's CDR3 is CASSQDIRRGVTGELFF. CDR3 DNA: TGTGCCAGCAGCCAAGATATACGCAGGGGGGTCACCGGGGAGCTGTTTTTT.

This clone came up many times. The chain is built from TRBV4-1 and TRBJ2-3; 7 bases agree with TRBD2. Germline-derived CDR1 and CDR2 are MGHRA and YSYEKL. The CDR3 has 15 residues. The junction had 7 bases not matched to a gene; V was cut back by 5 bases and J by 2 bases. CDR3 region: CASSSNGLDTDTQYF. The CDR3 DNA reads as TGCGCCAGCAGCTCCAACGGACTAGACACAGATACGCAGTATTTT.

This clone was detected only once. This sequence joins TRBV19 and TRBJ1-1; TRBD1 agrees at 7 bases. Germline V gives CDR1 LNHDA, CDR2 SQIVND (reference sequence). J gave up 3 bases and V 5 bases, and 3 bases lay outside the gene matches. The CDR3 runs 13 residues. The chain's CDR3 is CASSATGDTEAFF. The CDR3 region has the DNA TGTGCCAGTAGTGCAACAGGGGACACTGAAGCTTTCTTT.